Listed below are T cell receptor beta chains from one sample, sequenced in a study of blood T cell repertoires in COVID-19. Sequencing was performed with immunoSEQ multiplex PCR; in TCRdb, only in-frame clones are kept and a portion is missing. The sample lists fewer than 200,000 clones, around four fifths occurring once. What was sequenced was peripheral blood. These receptors originate from a woman of 80 years or more with COVID-19, enrolled during active disease. Both conserved end residues are part of each CDR3. A D gene is named only where the DNA matches it firmly.

>14|TRBJ1-1|-|TRBV9
CASSVGTRNTEAFF
>15|TRBJ2-1|-|TRBV3-1/TRBV3-2
CASSQGQETYNEQFF
>12|TRBJ1-1|-|TRBV3-1/TRBV3-2
CASSQGRTEAFF
>12|TRBJ1-1|-|TRBV6-5
CASSLQGNEAFF
>16|TRBJ1-2|-|TRBV3-1/TRBV3-2
CASSQEGAGVVRGYTF
>17|TRBJ2-5|TRBD2|TRBV9
CASSPDLSGIKRETQYF
>16|TRBJ1-1|TRBD1|TRBV10-3
CAISARTGTGKNEAFF
>16|TRBJ1-3|-|TRBV19
CASRGGDPASGNTIYF
>15|TRBJ1-1|-|TRBV27
CASSLSWAMNTEAFF
>17|TRBJ1-5|TRBD1|TRBV4-1
CASSHFTGAESNQPQHF
>12|TRBJ2-3|-|TRBV29-1
CSVDGGPDTQYF
>18|TRBJ2-1|TRBD2|TRBV7-8
CASSLLAGGPTETYEQFF
>16|TRBJ1-1|-|TRBV6-5
CASSYSIVTGNTEAFF
>13|TRBJ2-7|-|TRBV2
CASNPQGSGEQYF
>13|TRBJ1-2|-|TRBV3-1/TRBV3-2
CASSQEANYGYTF
>13|TRBJ1-2|-|TRBV29-1
CSVDKGFIHGYTF
>16|TRBJ2-1|TRBD2|TRBV2
CASRRNSGGAGNEQFF
>14|TRBJ2-5|TRBD2|TRBV5-1
CASSQSGEGETQYF
>16|TRBJ1-2|TRBD1|TRBV29-1
CSVLRDRGSWAYGYTF
>14|TRBJ2-7|-|TRBV6-6
CASGPGVRNDEQYF
>14|TRBJ2-1|-|TRBV15
CATSSPSTSNEQFF
>12|TRBJ1-5|-|TRBV28
CASSSDSLMAHF
>13|TRBJ2-3|-|TRBV3-1/TRBV3-2
CASSQDPRDTQYF
>12|TRBJ1-5|-|TRBV7-9
CASSLGDEPQHF
>14|TRBJ1-5|TRBD1|TRBV28
CASSSGQGDQPQHF
>14|TRBJ1-1|-|TRBV6-4
CASSPGGVNTEAFF
>14|TRBJ1-2|-|TRBV10-3
CAASIPGQTYGYTF
>15|TRBJ2-5|TRBD2|TRBV2
CASSAVSGVQETQYF
>15|TRBJ2-7|TRBD2|TRBV28
CASSPPGLAGYEQYF
>16|TRBJ1-3|TRBD1|TRBV15
CATSSGTGGSGNTIYF
>14|TRBJ2-1|TRBD1|TRBV6-2/TRBV6-3
CASSLQTGLNEQFF
>15|TRBJ2-7|-|TRBV6-1
CASSEAWGRVGEQYF
>15|TRBJ2-3|-|TRBV27
CASSRTSLDTDTQYF
>15|TRBJ1-5|-|TRBV9
CASSDGRLSNQPQHF
>14|TRBJ2-1|-|TRBV6-5
CASRNGGSYNEQFF
>15|TRBJ2-2|-|TRBV5-1
CASSGTNLNTGELFF
>14|TRBJ1-2|TRBD1|TRBV5-1
CASSSDRGIDGYTF
>16|TRBJ2-3|TRBD2|TRBV3-1/TRBV3-2
CASSQWGGGARDTQYF
>11|TRBJ1-2|-|TRBV20-1
CSARDNGGYTF
>17|TRBJ1-2|-|TRBV4-1
CASSHQTVPPANYGYTF
>13|TRBJ1-2|-|TRBV19
CASTSGLGQGYTF
>14|TRBJ2-3|TRBD1|TRBV24-1
CATSETGATDTQYF
>16|TRBJ2-7|-|TRBV7-9
CASSSNQGIPTYEQYF
>16|TRBJ2-2|TRBD2|TRBV5-5
CASSPRTSGGTGELFF
>14|TRBJ1-5|-|TRBV15
CATSSAYSNQPQHF
>15|TRBJ1-4|-|TRBV6-6
CASTPRGGANEKLFF
>12|TRBJ1-2|TRBD1|TRBV6-5
CASSPPGGGRTF
>15|TRBJ2-1|-|TRBV24-1
CATSETGTGPPGQFF
>15|TRBJ2-3|TRBD1|TRBV20-1
CSASSYRGLGDTQYF
>14|TRBJ1-2|-|TRBV6-1
CASSEDRNNYGYTF
>12|TRBJ2-2|-|TRBV7-3
CASSNPTGELFF